These 16 T cell receptor beta chains were sequenced from one sample in a study of T cell responses to AZD1222 COVID-19 vaccine. Sequencing used immunoSEQ multiplex PCR; TCRdb keeps in-frame clones, though not all of them. Seen here are some 92,000 clones, roughly 89% observed once, and the top ten hold less than 5.5%. This sample comprised peripheral blood, obtained on day 0 of MenACWY control vaccination. Every receptor here comes from an adult in good health.

This clone was seen a few times. The V and J genes are TRBV7-9 and TRBJ1-2; a possible D gene is TRBD1 (5 bases). This CDR3 contains 14 residues. The germline gives CDR1 SEHNR, CDR2 FQNEAQ (reference sequence). V shed 3 bases and J shed 5 bases, with 13 bases lying between them. CDR3 in DNA: TGTGCCAGCAGCTTCTTGACAGATGGGTATGGCTACACCTTC. It specifies CASSFLTDGYGYTF.

This chain connects TRBV7-8 to TRBJ1-1; D remains ambiguous. V lost 1 base to trimming and J lost 4 bases, with 10 bases between them. The CDR3 length is 14 residues. In germline, CDR1 is SGHVS, CDR2 FQNEAQ. The CDR3 protein is CASSLVGLGTEAFF. CDR3 DNA sequence: TGTGCCAGCAGCTTAGTTGGGTTAGGCACTGAAGCTTTCTTT.

This sequence joins TRBV28 and TRBJ1-2, with 8 nucleotides matching TRBD1. V shed 6 bases, J shed 4 bases, and the junction held 4 bases outside the gene matches. This CDR3 has 13 amino acids. Germline V gene lookup returns CDR1 MDHEN and CDR2 SYDVKM. The CDR3: CASRRQGTYGYTF. The CDR3 DNA reads TGTGCCAGCAGACGACAGGGGACCTATGGCTACACCTTC.

CDR3 DNA sequence: TGTGCCAGCAGCAAAGTGGATGGGGCTTTGTCTAGTGGCTACACCTTC. It encodes CASSKVDGALSSGYTF. The J gene is TRBJ1-2, the V gene TRBV7-9; D may be TRBD1 (5 bases). V lost 5 bases and J lost 7, with 23 bases in between. The germline V gene has CDR1 SEHNR and CDR2 FQNEAQ (reference sequence). This CDR3 contains 16 residues. The full variable domain, in which reference TRBV7-9 and TRBJ1-2 provide the parts outside the CDR3, is DTGVSQNPRHKITKRGQNVTFRCDPISEHNRLYWYRQTLGQGPEFLTYFQNEAQLEKSRLLSDRFSAERPKGSFSTLEIQRTEQGDSAMYLCASSKVDGALSSGYTFGSGTRLTVV.

The chain is built from TRBV6-5 and TRBJ1-1, with D possibly being TRBD1 (6 bases). The CDR3 is made up of 14 amino acids. Trimming took off 5 bases at V and 0 bases at J, with 10 bases between the two ends. Per germline, CDR1 MNHEY and CDR2 SVGAGI. In DNA form, the CDR3 reads TGTGCCAGCAGTAAGGACAGAGTGAACACTGAAGCTTTCTTT. Translated: CASSKDRVNTEAFF.

This chain uses TRBV18 with TRBJ1-4; D is uncertain. This CDR3 comprises 15 residues. V lost 2 bases and J lost 0, with 7 bases in between. Germline CDR1 is KGHSH and CDR2 is LQKENI. The CDR3 region is CASSPGRATNEKLFF. The CDR3 region has the DNA TGTGCCAGCTCACCAGGAAGAGCAACTAATGAAAAACTGTTTTTT.

DNA of the CDR3: TGTGCCAGCAGTGAAGGATCGGCAGGGGGAGGACAGCCCCAGCATTTT. Amino acids: CASSEGSAGGGQPQHF. The chain links TRBV2 to TRBJ1-5; 7 bases line up with TRBD1. CDR3 length: 16 amino acids. Trimming at V came to 1 base and at J to 7 bases, leaving 10 bases not matched to a gene. Germline CDR1 is SNHLY and CDR2 is FYNNEI. Filled out from reference TRBV2 and TRBJ1-5, the complete variable domain reads EPEVTQTPSHQVTQMGQEVILRCVPISNHLYFYWYRQILGQKVEFLVSFYNNEISEKSEIFDDQFSVERPDGSNFTLKIRSTKLEDSAMYFCASSEGSAGGGQPQHFGDGTRLSIL.

CDR3 sequence (DNA): TGTGCCAGCAGTCGGACAGGGGAAGAAAAACTGTTTTTT. Its translation: CASSRTGEEKLFF. V usage is TRBV12-3 or TRBV12-4 and J usage is TRBJ1-4; TRBD1 agrees at 9 bases. The CDR3 runs to 13 residues. With V trimmed by 5 bases and J by 8 bases, 3 bases remained unmatched.

V and J are TRBV9 and TRBJ2-1, with 8 bases identical to TRBD2. This CDR3 contains 16 residues. The V gene's germline CDR1 is SGDLS and CDR2 YYNGEE. Germline trimming cut 0 bases from V and 4 bases from J; bases unmatched to any gene: 6. CDR3 nucleotide sequence: TGTGCCAGCAGCGTAGTAGAGGGACTAGGATACAATGAGCAGTTCTTC. Translated: CASSVVEGLGYNEQFF.

This chain joins TRBV4-2 and TRBJ2-2, with 9 bases that match TRBD2. The CDR3 covers 18 residues. Trimming took 0 bases from V and 4 from J; bases not matched to a gene: 9. The germline CDR1 and CDR2 sequences are LGHNA and YNFKEQ. The CDR3 sequence: CASSQDRSGRSTTGELFF. CDR3 nucleotide sequence: TGTGCCAGCAGCCAAGATCGGAGCGGGAGGTCGACCACCGGGGAGCTGTTTTTT.

The chain joins TRBV5-1 to TRBJ2-3; D is unresolved. The V gene's germline CDR1 is SGHRS and CDR2 YFSETQ. V was cut by 3 bases and J by 0 bases, with 11 bases left in between. CDR3 size: 15 residues. DNA for the CDR3: TGCGCCAGCAGCTCACAACTTACTAGCACAGATACGCAGTATTTT. Protein product: CASSSQLTSTDTQYF. Based on the CDR3 plus reference TRBV5-1 and TRBJ2-3, the full variable domain is KAGVTQTPRYLIKTRGQQVTLSCSPISGHRSVSWYQQTPGQGLQFLFEYFSETQRNKGNFPGRFSGRQFSNSRSEMNVSTLELGDSALYLCASSSQLTSTDTQYFGPGTRLTVL.

Only one count was recorded for this clone. The J gene is TRBJ1-2, the V gene TRBV5-1; the D gene is possibly TRBD1 (5 bases). The CDR3 loop spans 19 amino acids. Trimming removed 0 bases from V and 8 bases from J, with 29 bases in between. Germline V gene data show CDR1 as SGHRS and CDR2 as YFSETQ. Here the CDR3 DNA reads TGCGCCAGCAGCTTGGCCTCGGGTTCGGAGACAAGGGGCCGTCGGGGCTACACCTTC. Translating gives CASSLASGSETRGRRGYTF.

The CDR3 reads CASSDTGTVNTDTQYF. Written as DNA, the CDR3 is TGTGCCAGCAGTGACACCGGGACCGTTAACACAGATACGCAGTATTTT. This chain joins TRBV6-2 or TRBV6-3 and TRBJ2-3, with D perhaps given as TRBD1 or TRBD2 (5 bases each). From germline, CDR1 is MNHEY and CDR2 SVGEGT. The CDR3 is 16 amino acids. Trimming shortened V by 5 bases and J by 2 bases, and 17 bases separated the two germline ends.

The chain is built from TRBV24-1 and TRBJ2-2; 9 nucleotides align to TRBD1. The CDR3 has 13 residues. CDR1 and CDR2 (germline): KGHDR, SFDVKD. Unmatched junction bases numbered 0, after V lost 7 bases and J lost 4 bases. CDR3 nucleotides: TGTGCCACCAGGGGACAGGGCACCGGGGAGCTGTTTTTT. Amino acid sequence: CATRGQGTGELFF.

There are a few counts of this clone. The chain joins TRBV5-6 to TRBJ1-2; possibly TRBD1 for D (5 bases). V was trimmed by 0 bases and J by 3 bases, leaving 9 bases between them. This CDR3 comprises 14 residues. CDR1 SGHDT and CDR2 YYEEEE come from the germline V gene. The CDR3 loop is CASSLGGRYYGYTF. The CDR3 DNA reads as TGTGCCAGCAGCTTGGGGGGGAGATACTATGGCTACACCTTC.

The rearrangement links TRBV7-8 to TRBJ2-3; D uncertain. The CDR3 extends over 15 amino acids. Germline loops: CDR1 SGHVS, CDR2 FQNEAQ. V shed 5 bases and J shed 0 bases, with 12 bases lying between them. CDR3 protein: CASSRPFPSTDTQYF. CDR3 coding DNA: TGTGCCAGCAGCAGGCCCTTCCCTAGCACAGATACGCAGTATTTT.